Shown below are 5 T cell receptor beta chains from a single sample sequenced in a study of CD8 T cells in Susac syndrome. After extraction with the RNeasy kit, about 0.45 to 1 ug of the RNA was reverse transcribed using random hexamers. TCRdb fed the immunoSEQ multiplex PCR reads into MiXCR, producing one record per CDR3 protein. Of approximately 200,000 distinct CDR3 sequences listed, over 90% are singletons. Sequenced material: CD4+ T cells from PBMCs. These TCRs come from a human donor with multiple sclerosis.

The V and J genes are TRBV2 and TRBJ2-5; D remains unclear. Germline CDR1 SNHLY, CDR2 FYNNEI. Trimming shortened V by 7 bases and J by 5 bases, and 11 bases separated the two germline ends. CDR3 length: 12 residues. CDR3 bases: TGTGCCAGCACCCTAGTGACGGAGACCCAGTACTTC. Residues: CASTLVTETQYF.

This sequence joins TRBV30 and TRBJ1-3; D gene uncertain. Germline loops: CDR1 GTSNPN, CDR2 SVGIG (reference sequence). This CDR3 comprises 15 residues. Trimming stripped 3 bases from V and 0 bases from J, with 12 bases between. The CDR3 nucleotides are TGTGCCTGGAGGGACCATCATAGCTCTGGAAACACCATATATTTT. Translated: CAWRDHHSSGNTIYF.

The J gene is TRBJ1-1, the V gene TRBV11-2; D gene uncertain. The CDR3 sequence is 15 residues long. CDR1 and CDR2 (germline): SGHAT, FQNNGV. Trimming shortened V by 6 bases and J by 1 base, and 15 bases separated the two germline ends. This CDR3 reads CASREPYMGNTEAFF. CDR3 nucleotide sequence: TGTGCCAGCAGAGAACCTTATATGGGGAACACTGAAGCTTTCTTT.

The chain couples TRBV6-2 or TRBV6-3 to TRBJ1-5; D not certain. The V gene's germline CDR1 is MNHEY and CDR2 SVGEGT. The length of the CDR3 is 14 residues. Trimming left V 5 bases short and J 5 bases short, with 13 bases between. Here the CDR3 reads CASSPYGSDQPQHF. DNA of the CDR3: TGTGCCAGCAGTCCATACGGGAGTGATCAGCCCCAGCATTTT.

This rearrangement joins TRBV29-1 to TRBJ1-2; D might be TRBD1 (6 bases). The germline V and J ends were trimmed by 4 bases and 5 bases, with 11 bases remaining between them. The germline V gene has CDR1 SQVTM and CDR2 ANQGSEA. This CDR3 region has 12 residues. CDR3 sequence: CSVGQGSYGYTF. In DNA form, the CDR3 reads TGCAGCGTTGGGCAGGGGTCGTATGGCTACACCTTC.